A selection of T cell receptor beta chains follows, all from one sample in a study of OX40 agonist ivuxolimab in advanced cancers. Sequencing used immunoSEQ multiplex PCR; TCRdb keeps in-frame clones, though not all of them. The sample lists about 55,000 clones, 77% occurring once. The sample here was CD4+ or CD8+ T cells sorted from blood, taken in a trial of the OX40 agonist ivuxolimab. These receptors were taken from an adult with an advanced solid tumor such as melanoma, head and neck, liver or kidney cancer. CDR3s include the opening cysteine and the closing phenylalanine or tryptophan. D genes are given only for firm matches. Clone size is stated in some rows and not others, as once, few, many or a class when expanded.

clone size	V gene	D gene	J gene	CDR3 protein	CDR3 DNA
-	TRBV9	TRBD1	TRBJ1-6	CASNLGQGSLSPLHF	TGTGCCAGCAACCTTGGACAGGGATCCCTTTCACCCCTCCACTTT
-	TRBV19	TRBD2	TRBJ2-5	CASSIAGTRNFGTQYF	TGTGCCAGTAGTATAGCCGGGACTAGGAATTTTGGGACCCAGTACTTC
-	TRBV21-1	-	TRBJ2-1	CASSKERGPCTNEQFF	TGTGCCAGCAGCAAAGAGCGGGGCCCGTGCACCAATGAGCAGTTCTTC
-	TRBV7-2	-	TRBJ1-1	CASSLYLEAFF	TGTGCCAGCAGCTTATACCTTGAAGCTTTCTTT
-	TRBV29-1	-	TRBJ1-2	CSVGSNYGYTF	TGCAGCGTTGGGTCAAACTATGGCTACACCTTC
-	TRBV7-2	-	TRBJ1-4	CASSLADRSGEKLFF	TGTGCCAGCAGCTTAGCAGACAGGTCCGGGGAAAAACTGTTTTTT
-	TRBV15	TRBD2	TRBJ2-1	CATSRVAGAYNEQFF	TGTGCCACCAGCAGAGTGGCGGGAGCATACAATGAGCAGTTCTTC
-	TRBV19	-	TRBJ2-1	CASSNLHRYNEQFF	TGTGCCAGTAGTAACCTCCACAGATACAATGAGCAGTTCTTC
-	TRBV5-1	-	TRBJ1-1	CASSLDSPGGGIEAFF	TGCGCCAGCAGCCTGGACAGTCCGGGGGGAGGGATCGAAGCTTTCTTT
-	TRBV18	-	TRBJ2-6	CASSLGGSRSGANVLTF	TGTGCCAGCTCACTCGGGGGCTCTCGCTCTGGGGCCAACGTCCTGACTTTC
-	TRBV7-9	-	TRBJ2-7	CASSLQGGRGEQYF	TGTGCCAGCAGCTTGCAGGGGGGCCGGGGGGAGCAGTACTTC
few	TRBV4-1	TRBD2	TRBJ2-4	CASSLGLAGGLAKNIQYF	TGCGCCAGCAGCCTGGGACTAGCGGGGGGGCTAGCCAAAAACATTCAGTACTTC
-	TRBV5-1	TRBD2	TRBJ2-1	CASSLKTPSGSAYNEQFF	TGCGCCAGCAGCCTAAAAACCCCTAGCGGGAGCGCCTACAATGAGCAGTTCTTC
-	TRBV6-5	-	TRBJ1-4	CASRDAGKLFF	TGTGCCAGCAGGGATGCGGGAAAACTGTTTTTT
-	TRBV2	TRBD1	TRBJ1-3	CASSGTGGGSGNTIYF	TGTGCCAGCAGTGGGACAGGGGGAGGCTCTGGAAACACCATATATTTT
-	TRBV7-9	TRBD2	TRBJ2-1	CASSRTGTRRSDEQFF	TGTGCCAGCAGCCGCACCGGGACTAGGCGGAGCGATGAGCAGTTCTTC
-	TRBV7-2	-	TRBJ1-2	CASSLVQTINYGYTF	TGTGCCAGCAGCTTAGTACAGACGATAAACTATGGCTACACCTTC
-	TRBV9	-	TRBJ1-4	CASSPGVANEKLFF	TGTGCCAGCAGCCCTGGGGTGGCTAATGAAAAACTGTTTTTT
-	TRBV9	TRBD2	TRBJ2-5	CASSLTPPGLAGGFQETQYF	TGTGCCAGCAGCTTGACCCCCCCGGGACTAGCGGGGGGATTCCAAGAGACCCAGTACTTC
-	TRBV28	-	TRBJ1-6	CASSSPGRNSPLHF	TGTGCCAGCAGTTCCCCTGGACGGAATTCACCCCTCCACTTT
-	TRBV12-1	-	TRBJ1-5	CASSFYQPQHF	TGTGCCAGCAGCTTTTATCAGCCCCAGCATTTT
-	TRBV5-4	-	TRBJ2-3	CASSLGAPHTDTQYF	TGTGCCAGCAGCTTGGGGGCCCCCCACACAGATACGCAGTATTTT
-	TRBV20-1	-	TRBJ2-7	CSASPPHEQYF	TGCAGTGCTTCTCCCCCCCACGAGCAGTACTTC
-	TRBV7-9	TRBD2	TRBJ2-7	CASSLEKQGLAGPSYEQYF	TGTGCCAGCAGCTTAGAGAAGCAGGGACTAGCGGGGCCATCCTACGAGCAGTACTTC
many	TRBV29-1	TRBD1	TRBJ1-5	CSVGGTDNQPQHF	TGCAGCGTTGGGGGGACAGATAATCAGCCCCAGCATTTT
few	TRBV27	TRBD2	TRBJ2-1	CASSDGAGSPYNEQFF	TGTGCCAGCAGTGACGGAGCGGGAAGTCCCTACAATGAGCAGTTCTTC
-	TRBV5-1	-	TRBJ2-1	CASSLAGNEQFF	TGCGCCAGCAGCTTGGCCGGCAATGAGCAGTTCTTC
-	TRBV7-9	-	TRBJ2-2	CASSFLSELFF	TGTGCCAGCAGCTTCCTATCTGAGCTGTTTTTT
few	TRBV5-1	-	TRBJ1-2	CASRVREDYGYTF	TGCGCCAGCAGGGTCCGAGAGGACTATGGCTACACCTTC
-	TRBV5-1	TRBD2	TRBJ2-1	CASSLGLAGPYNEQFF	TGCGCCAGCAGCTTGGGTCTAGCGGGCCCCTACAATGAGCAGTTCTTC
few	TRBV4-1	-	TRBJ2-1	CASSQLDLGFSGEQFF	TGCGCCAGCAGCCAATTGGACTTAGGGTTTTCCGGTGAGCAGTTCTTC
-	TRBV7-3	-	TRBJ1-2	CASSLNGVGYTF	TGTGCCAGCAGCTTAAACGGGGTTGGCTACACCTTC
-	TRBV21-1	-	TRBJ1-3	CASSKGKEGNTIYF	TGTGCCAGCAGCAAAGGGAAGGAGGGAAACACCATATATTTT
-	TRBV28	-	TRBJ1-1	CASVQGPEAFF	TGTGCCAGCGTCCAGGGTCCTGAAGCTTTCTTT
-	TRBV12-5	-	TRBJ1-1	CASGLVAGHMNTEAFF	TGTGCTAGTGGTTTGGTTGCGGGGCACATGAACACTGAAGCTTTCTTT
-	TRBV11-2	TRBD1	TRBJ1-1	CASSLETGYGTEAFF	TGTGCCAGCAGCTTAGAGACAGGGTATGGCACTGAAGCTTTCTTT
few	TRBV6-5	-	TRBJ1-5	CASSTGYSNQPQHF	TGTGCCAGCAGCACAGGTTATAGCAATCAGCCCCAGCATTTT
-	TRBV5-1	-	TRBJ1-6	CASSLGGRDNSPLHF	TGTGCCAGCAGCTTGGGCGGGCGGGATAATTCACCCCTCCACTTT
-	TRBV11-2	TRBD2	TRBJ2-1	CASSSSGRTYNEQFF	TGTGCCAGCAGCAGTAGCGGGAGAACCTACAATGAGCAGTTCTTC
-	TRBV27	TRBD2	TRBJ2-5	CASSQGLAGGGEAQYF	TGTGCCAGCAGTCAAGGACTAGCGGGAGGGGGGGAGGCCCAGTACTTC
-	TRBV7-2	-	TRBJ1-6	CASSLAGTGFPLHF	TGTGCCAGCAGCTTAGCCGGGACGGGGTTCCCCCTCCACTTT
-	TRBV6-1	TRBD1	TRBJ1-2	CASSDTGASNYGYTF	TGTGCCAGCAGTGATACAGGGGCAAGCAACTATGGCTACACCTTC
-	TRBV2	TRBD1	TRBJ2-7	CASEGQGAGEQYF	TGTGCCAGCGAGGGACAGGGGGCTGGCGAGCAGTACTTC